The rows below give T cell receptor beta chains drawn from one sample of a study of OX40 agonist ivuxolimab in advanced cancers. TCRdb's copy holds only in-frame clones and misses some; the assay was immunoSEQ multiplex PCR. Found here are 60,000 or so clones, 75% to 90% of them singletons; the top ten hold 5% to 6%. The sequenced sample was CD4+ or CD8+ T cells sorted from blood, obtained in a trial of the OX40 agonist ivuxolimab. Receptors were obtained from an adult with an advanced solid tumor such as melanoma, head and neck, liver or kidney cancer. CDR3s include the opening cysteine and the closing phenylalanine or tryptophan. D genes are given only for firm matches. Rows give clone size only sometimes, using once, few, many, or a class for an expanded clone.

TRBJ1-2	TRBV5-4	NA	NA	CASSLAGARGYGYTF	TGTGCCAGCAGCTTGGCGGGGGCGCGAGGCTATGGCTACACCTTC
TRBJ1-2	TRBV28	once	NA	CASSLLYGYTF	TGTGCCAGCAGCCTTCTCTATGGCTACACCTTC
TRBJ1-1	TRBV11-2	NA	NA	CASSLSPANTEAFF	TGTGCCAGCAGCTTAAGCCCAGCGAACACTGAAGCTTTCTTT
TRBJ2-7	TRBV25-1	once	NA	CASSAAGPPGGQYF	TGTGCCAGCAGTGCAGCGGGTCCCCCCGGTGGGCAGTACTTC
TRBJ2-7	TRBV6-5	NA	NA	CASSYARGAYEQYF	TGTGCCAGCAGTTACGCGCGGGGCGCCTACGAGCAGTACTTC
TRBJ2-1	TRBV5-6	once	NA	CASSGYRQAYNEQFF	TGTGCCAGCAGCGGATACAGACAGGCCTACAATGAGCAGTTCTTC
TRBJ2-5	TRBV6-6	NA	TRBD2	CASSYGGGTQYF	TGTGCCAGCAGTTACGGGGGGGGGACCCAGTACTTC
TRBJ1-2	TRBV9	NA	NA	CASSTGKGGYTF	TGTGCCAGCAGCACAGGAAAGGGTGGCTACACCTTC
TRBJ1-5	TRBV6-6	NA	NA	CASSLSNQPQHF	TGTGCCAGCAGCCTCAGCAATCAGCCCCAGCATTTT
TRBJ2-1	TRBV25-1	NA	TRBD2	CASSVAGRGDNEQFF	TGTGCCAGCAGTGTGGCAGGGAGGGGAGACAATGAGCAGTTCTTC
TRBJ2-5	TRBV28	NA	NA	CASTKLGVPQETQYF	TGTGCCAGCACCAAACTGGGCGTGCCCCAAGAGACCCAGTACTTC
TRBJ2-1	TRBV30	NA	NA	CAWSVANEQFF	TGTGCCTGGAGTGTGGCTAATGAGCAGTTCTTC
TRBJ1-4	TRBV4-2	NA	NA	CASSQWQSNEKLFF	TGTGCCAGCAGCCAATGGCAGAGTAATGAAAAACTGTTTTTT
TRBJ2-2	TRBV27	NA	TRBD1	CASTFLGKITGTGGTGELFF	TGTGCCAGCACCTTTTTGGGGAAAATTACCGGGACAGGGGGCACCGGGGAGCTGTTTTTT
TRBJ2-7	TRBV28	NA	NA	CASSPEWDEQYF	TGTGCCAGCTCTCCGGAATGGGACGAGCAGTACTTC
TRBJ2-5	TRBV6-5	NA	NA	CASSYNGYKETQYF	TGTGCCAGCAGTTACAACGGCTATAAGGAGACCCAGTACTTC
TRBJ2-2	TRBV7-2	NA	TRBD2	CASSLRLAVNTGELFF	TGTGCCAGCAGCTTAAGACTAGCGGTGAACACCGGGGAGCTGTTTTTT
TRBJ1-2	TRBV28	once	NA	CASSLPDSGYGYTF	TGTGCCAGCAGTTTACCGGACAGTGGTTATGGCTACACCTTC
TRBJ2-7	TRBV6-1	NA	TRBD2	CASSEALGLAGAYEQYF	TGTGCCAGCAGTGAAGCACTAGGACTAGCGGGTGCCTACGAGCAGTACTTC
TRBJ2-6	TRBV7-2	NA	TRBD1	CASSPGQGKSAGANVLTF	TGTGCCAGCAGCCCGGGACAGGGGAAATCCGCTGGGGCCAACGTCCTGACTTTC
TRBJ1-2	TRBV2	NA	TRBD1	CASSFTGGNYGYTF	TGTGCCAGCAGTTTTACAGGGGGTAACTATGGCTACACCTTC
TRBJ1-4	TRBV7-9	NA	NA	CASTYSSTNEKLFF	TGTGCCAGCACCTATTCTTCAACTAATGAAAAACTGTTTTTT
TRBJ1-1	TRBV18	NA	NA	CASSPDFGRSEAFF	TGTGCCAGCTCACCGGATTTTGGCAGATCCGAAGCTTTCTTT
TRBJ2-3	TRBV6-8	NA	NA	CAGRRKGPDTQYF	TGTGCCGGCAGACGTAAGGGGCCAGATACGCAGTATTTT
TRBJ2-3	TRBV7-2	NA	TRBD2	CASSLALAGRTQYF	TGTGCCAGCAGCTTAGCACTAGCGGGACGTACGCAGTATTTT
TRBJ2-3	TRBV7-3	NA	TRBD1	CASSPGQVFYTDTQYF	TGTGCCAGCAGTCCGGGACAGGTTTTTTACACAGATACGCAGTATTTT
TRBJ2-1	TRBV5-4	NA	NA	CASSPWQLGGNEQFF	TGTGCCAGCAGCCCCTGGCAGCTTGGTGGCAATGAGCAGTTCTTC
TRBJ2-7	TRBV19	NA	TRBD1	CASSTLMGQGYGEQYF	TGTGCCAGTAGTACCCTTATGGGACAGGGGTATGGTGAGCAGTACTTC
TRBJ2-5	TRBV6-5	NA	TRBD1	CASSYPGQQETQYF	TGTGCCAGCAGTTACCCGGGACAGCAAGAGACCCAGTACTTC
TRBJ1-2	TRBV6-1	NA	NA	CASSPVLSFGGYTF	TGTGCCAGCAGCCCCGTACTCTCATTTGGTGGCTACACCTTC
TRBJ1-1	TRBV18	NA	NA	CASSPRTRWDTEAFF	TGTGCCAGCTCACCACGCACGAGATGGGACACTGAAGCTTTCTTT
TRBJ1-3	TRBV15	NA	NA	CATSRDFARGSGNTIYF	TGTGCCACCAGCAGGGACTTTGCTAGGGGCTCTGGAAACACCATATATTTT
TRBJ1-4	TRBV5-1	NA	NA	CASSLAATVGEKLFF	TGCGCCAGCAGCTTGGCCGCGACAGTTGGGGAAAAACTGTTTTTT
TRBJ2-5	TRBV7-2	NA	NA	CASSLSPTGLETQYF	TGTGCCAGCAGCTTATCCCCCACAGGGTTGGAGACCCAGTACTTC
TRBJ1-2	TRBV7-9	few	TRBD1	CASSPPGGQGRGYGYTF	TGTGCCAGCAGCCCCCCGGGCGGACAGGGGAGAGGGTATGGCTACACCTTC
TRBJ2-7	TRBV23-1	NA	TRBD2	CASSQSGGEVYEQYF	TGCGCCAGCAGTCAATCGGGAGGGGAAGTCTACGAGCAGTACTTC
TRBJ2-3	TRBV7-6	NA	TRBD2	CASSLAGGQDTQYF	TGTGCCAGCAGCCTAGCGGGAGGGCAAGATACGCAGTATTTT
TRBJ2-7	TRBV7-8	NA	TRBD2	CASSLTSGTYEQYF	TGTGCCAGCAGCTTAACTAGCGGGACCTACGAGCAGTACTTC
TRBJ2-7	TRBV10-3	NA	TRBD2	CAISESLADYYEQYF	TGTGCCATCAGTGAGTCACTAGCGGATTACTACGAGCAGTACTTC